This is a list of T cell receptor beta chains from one sample in a study of cytomegalovirus exposure and HLA in healthy donors. Some clones are missing from TCRdb's copy, which holds only in-frame ones; the method was immunoSEQ multiplex PCR. Of some 110,000 clones listed, approximately 88% are singletons. The source material was PBMCs. The receptors shown here come from a man younger than 30 in good health and CMV-seronegative. The CDR3 runs from the conserved cysteine through the conserved F or W. The D gene is left open where the match is weak. Some rows mark clone size as missing; the rest say once, few, many or name a class of expanded clone.

d_call	clone_size	v_call	cdr3_length	j_call	cdr3_aa	cdr3_nt
NA	few	TRBV28	12	TRBJ1-1	CASSIQDSEAFF	TGTGCCAGCAGTATCCAGGACAGTGAAGCTTTCTTT
TRBD2	NA	TRBV7-8	16	TRBJ2-1	CASSLRSSGSVNEQFF	TGTGCCAGCAGCTTAAGGTCTAGCGGGAGTGTTAATGAGCAGTTCTTC
NA	NA	TRBV7-6	11	TRBJ2-3	CASGITDTQYF	TGTGCCAGCGGCATCACAGATACGCAGTATTTT
NA	NA	TRBV18	13	TRBJ2-5	CASSLTFGETQYF	TGTGCCAGCTCGCTCACTTTCGGGGAGACCCAGTACTTC
TRBD2	NA	TRBV29-1	16	TRBJ2-1	CSVTQLAGGPYNEQFF	TGCAGCGTAACACAATTAGCGGGAGGCCCCTACAATGAGCAGTTCTTC
NA	NA	TRBV29-1	13	TRBJ2-5	CSVPTRGMKTQYF	TGCAGCGTACCGACGCGGGGAATGAAGACCCAGTACTTC
NA	NA	TRBV2	13	TRBJ2-7	CASSESSPYEQYF	TGTGCCAGCAGTGAAAGTAGTCCCTACGAGCAGTACTTC
TRBD1	NA	TRBV6-5	15	TRBJ1-5	CASSGDRGGGQPQHF	TGTGCCAGCAGTGGGGACAGGGGGGGCGGTCAGCCCCAGCATTTT
NA	NA	TRBV5-6	14	TRBJ1-5	CASSMRASRQPQHF	TGTGCCAGCAGCATGCGGGCCAGCCGACAGCCCCAGCATTTT
NA	NA	TRBV5-1	16	TRBJ1-2	CASSLEGREGIYGYTF	TGCGCCAGCAGCTTGGAGGGCAGGGAGGGAATTTATGGCTACACCTTC